The 23 T cell receptor beta chains presented below share a single source sample, sequenced in a study of technical replicates of blood from a few donors. Only in-frame clones appear in the TCRdb table, and some are missing; sequencing was by immunoSEQ multiplex PCR. The sample lists approximately 12,000 clones, 92% occurring once. The sample consisted of PBMCs. Source of these receptors: a human donor in good health.

The CDR3 sequence is CASSTRGLAVGETQYF. CDR3 bases: TGTGCCAGCAGCACCCGAGGACTAGCGGTGGGAGAGACCCAGTACTTC. The V gene is TRBV9, the J gene TRBJ2-5, with 10 positions matching TRBD2. Trimming cost V 4 bases and J 4 bases; bases outside gene matches: 10. This CDR3 region has 16 residues. The germline V gene encodes CDR1 SGDLS and CDR2 YYNGEE.

The chain recombines TRBV19 with TRBJ2-1, with 7 bases that match TRBD1. Trimming removed 5 bases from V and 7 bases from J; junction bases left unmatched: 11. The CDR3 covers 15 residues. Germline V gives CDR1 LNHDA, CDR2 SQIVND (reference sequence). The CDR3 nucleotides are TGTGCCAGTAGTCAAGACAGGGCGTCAATAAATGAGCAGTTCTTC. It is translated as CASSQDRASINEQFF. The variable domain in full, with the rest retrieved from reference TRBV19 and TRBJ2-1, is DGGITQSPKYLFRKEGQNVTLSCEQNLNHDAMYWYRQDPGQGLRLIYYSQIVNDFQKGDIAEGYSVSREKKESFPLTVTSAQKNPTAFYLCASSQDRASINEQFFGPGTRLTVL.

The rearrangement links TRBV5-1 to TRBJ2-2; 10 bases align to TRBD1. J gave up 3 bases and V 7 bases, and 3 bases lay outside the gene matches. The CDR3 has 14 amino acids. Germline V gene data show CDR1 as SGHRS and CDR2 as YFSETQ. The CDR3: CASGTGADTGELFF. CDR3 in DNA: TGCGCCAGCGGGACAGGGGCAGACACCGGGGAGCTGTTTTTT.

The CDR3 nucleotides read TGTGCCAGCAGTCCCGGGGGGGTGAGAGAGCAGTTCTTC. Its protein is CASSPGGVREQFF. The chain uses TRBV6-5 and TRBJ2-1; 8 bases align to TRBD2. Per the germline V gene, CDR1 is MNHEY and CDR2 is SVGAGI. V shed 5 bases, J shed 10 bases, and the junction held 7 bases outside the gene matches. CDR3 length equals 13 residues.

The J gene is TRBJ2-3, the V gene TRBV18; TRBD2 matches at 7 bases. Germline loops: CDR1 KGHSH, CDR2 LQKENI. The CDR3 is 16 amino acids. V was clipped by 3 bases and J by 7 bases; unmatched bases: 13. The CDR3 protein is CASSPWGRTSHHTQYF. CDR3 nucleotides: TGTGCCAGCTCACCCTGGGGACGGACTAGTCATCATACGCAGTATTTT.

The chain is built from TRBV30 and TRBJ1-2, with 7 bases lining up with TRBD1. CDR1 is GTSNPN, CDR2 SVGIG, per germline (reference sequence). V lost 4 bases to trimming and J lost 2 bases; unmatched junction nucleotides: 7. The CDR3 runs to 14 residues. The CDR3 loop reads CAWTPGGQNYGYTF. The DNA of the CDR3 is TGTGCCTGGACCCCAGGGGGGCAGAACTATGGCTACACCTTC.

The chain combines TRBV7-9 with TRBJ1-3, with D unresolved. The CDR3 totals 17 residues. Between the trimmed V and J ends, which lost 3 bases and 0 bases, there was a span of 15 bases. Germline CDR1 SEHNR, CDR2 FQNEAQ (reference sequence). The CDR3 reads CASSFGDLLNSGNTIYF. The CDR3, as DNA: TGTGCCAGCAGCTTTGGAGACCTACTCAACTCTGGAAACACCATATATTTT.

CDR3 DNA: TGCGCCAGCAGCCCATCCCCGGGACTAGCGGGAAACGAGCAGTTCTTC. Its translation is CASSPSPGLAGNEQFF. J is TRBJ2-1 and V is TRBV5-1; 13 bases are a match to TRBD2. Unmatched junction bases numbered 11, after V lost 4 bases and J lost 10 bases. Germline-derived CDR1 and CDR2 are SGHRS and YFSETQ. CDR3 size: 16 residues.

The chain joins TRBV19 to TRBJ2-4; 12 bases align to TRBD2. CDR3 size: 19 residues. Germline loops: CDR1 LNHDA, CDR2 SQIVND (reference sequence). Germline trimming cut 1 base from V and 1 base from J; bases unmatched to any gene: 8. The CDR3 loop is CASSIARLAGDGAKNIQYF. DNA of the CDR3: TGTGCCAGTAGTATAGCCCGACTAGCGGGAGATGGGGCCAAAAACATTCAGTACTTC.

The gene calls are TRBV19 and TRBJ1-2, with D tentatively TRBD1 (5 bases). Trimming took 5 bases from V and 6 from J, leaving 19 bases between them. The CDR3 loop spans 15 amino acids. CDR1 and CDR2 (germline): LNHDA, SQIVND (reference sequence). The CDR3 DNA is TGTGCCAGTAGTCCTTACGAAACAGGACGTAATGGCTACACCTTC. Amino acid sequence: CASSPYETGRNGYTF.

This chain uses TRBV10-1 with TRBJ2-3, with a possible D match to TRBD1 (6 bases). Germline V gene sequence: CDR1 WNHNN, CDR2 SYGVQD (reference sequence). The CDR3 totals 14 residues. The V end was cut by 6 bases, the J end by 5 bases, with 15 bases between. The CDR3 sequence is CASSLNLQGDTQYF. CDR3 DNA: TGCGCCAGCAGCCTAAACCTACAGGGAGATACGCAGTATTTT.

The chain is built from TRBV7-6 and TRBJ2-3, with 13 bases lining up with TRBD2. The CDR3 covers 15 residues. Germline-derived CDR1 and CDR2 are SGHVS and FNYEAQ. V trimming: 5 bases; J trimming: 4 bases; junction bases outside the gene matches: 3. DNA of the CDR3: TGTGCCAGCAGCCAAGGACTAGCGGGAGCAGATACGCAGTATTTT. Protein: CASSQGLAGADTQYF.

V usage is TRBV9 and J usage is TRBJ2-3; 7 bases align to TRBD2. V trimming: 5 bases; J trimming: 0 bases; junction bases outside the gene matches: 6. Per germline, CDR1 SGDLS and CDR2 YYNGEE. The CDR3 runs to 15 residues. CDR3 in amino acids: CASRPPGLSTDTQYF. The DNA of the CDR3 is TGTGCCAGCAGGCCGCCGGGACTAAGCACAGATACGCAGTATTTT. The full variable domain, rest sourced from reference TRBV9 and TRBJ2-3, is DSGVTQTPKHLITATGQRVTLRCSPRSGDLSVYWYQQSLDQGLQFLIQYYNGEERAKGNILERFSAQQFPDLHSELNLSSLELGDSALYFCASRPPGLSTDTQYFGPGTRLTVL.

This chain connects TRBV27 to TRBJ2-7; TRBD2 might be the D (6 bases). The CDR3 spans 12 residues. Germline V CDR1 and CDR2: MNHEY, SMNVEV (reference sequence). V lost 8 bases to trimming and J lost 9 bases, with 17 bases between them. The CDR3 protein is CASSVWGGRQYF. The CDR3 nucleotides are TGTGCCAGCTCGGTTTGGGGAGGCCGGCAGTACTTC.

The chain joins TRBV6-5 to TRBJ2-1, with D maybe TRBD2 (6 bases). The CDR3 extends over 14 amino acids. V was shortened by 2 bases and J by 8 bases, with 13 bases between the two germline ends. CDR1 is MNHEY and CDR2 is SVGAGI in the germline V gene. DNA of the CDR3: TGTGCCAGCAGTTACCTTGTGGCTAGCGATGAGCAGTTCTTC. This encodes CASSYLVASDEQFF.

The chain links TRBV18 to TRBJ1-1; 8 bases map to TRBD1. The CDR3 contains 14 residues. With 6 bases clipped from V and 0 bases from J, the junction kept 3 bases outside the gene matches. Germline V gene sequence: CDR1 KGHSH, CDR2 LQKENI. The DNA of the CDR3 is TGTGCCAGCTCTAAACAGGGGGTGAACACTGAAGCTTTCTTT. Translation: CASSKQGVNTEAFF.

This clone has more than one count but fewer than ten. The rearrangement uses TRBV10-3 and TRBJ1-2; 9 nucleotides agree with TRBD1. CDR1 ENHRY and CDR2 SYGVKD come from the germline V gene. The CDR3 totals 12 residues. Trimming took 6 bases from V and 8 from J; bases not matched to a gene: 4. CDR3 DNA: TGTGCCATCAGGCGACAGGGGGACGGCTACACCTTC. Amino acids: CAIRRQGDGYTF.

This chain links TRBV30 with TRBJ2-1, with 7 positions matching TRBD1. CDR1 GTSNPN and CDR2 SVGIG come from the germline V gene (reference sequence). V shed 2 bases and J 8 bases; nucleotides not matched to a gene: 12. The CDR3 has 15 amino acids. CDR3 amino acids: CAWSKIPDRSHEQFF. The DNA for the CDR3 is TGTGCCTGGAGTAAAATCCCGGACAGGAGCCATGAGCAGTTCTTC.

The chain has TRBV25-1 and TRBJ2-3; 7 nucleotides align to TRBD2. The CDR3 is 15 amino acids. Trimming removed 5 bases from V and 2 bases from J; junction bases left unmatched: 7. Looked up from germline, CDR1 is MGHDK and CDR2 is SYGVNS. The CDR3 spells CASSRSSGVTDTQYF. CDR3 DNA sequence: TGTGCCAGCAGTAGGTCAAGCGGGGTCACAGATACGCAGTATTTT.

The chain employs TRBV28 and TRBJ2-7; D is possibly TRBD1 (6 bases). This CDR3 comprises 14 residues. The V and J ends lost 4 bases and 1 base respectively, with 11 bases between them. Germline V gives CDR1 MDHEN, CDR2 SYDVKM. CDR3 amino acids: CASSSPGQSYEQYF. The CDR3 DNA sequence: TGTGCCAGCAGTTCGCCCGGACAGTCCTACGAGCAGTACTTC.

The chain employs TRBV19 and TRBJ2-7; the D gene is possibly TRBD1 (6 bases). Deletions cut 5 bases from V and 2 bases from J, with 13 bases between. The CDR3 totals 14 residues. Germline-derived CDR1 and CDR2 are LNHDA and SQIVND (reference sequence). The CDR3 nucleotides are TGTGCCAGTAGTGAGGGGGACACACCCTACGAGCAGTACTTC. Its translation is CASSEGDTPYEQYF.

The chain is built from TRBV10-3 and TRBJ2-7; TRBD2 might be the D (6 bases). V dropped 8 bases and J dropped 2 bases, with 10 bases sitting between them. Germline values: CDR1 ENHRY, CDR2 SYGVKD. This CDR3 comprises 12 residues. The CDR3 DNA is TGTGCCATCTCAGCGGGTACCTACGAGCAGTACTTC. It translates to CAISAGTYEQYF.

This clone was seen once. The V call is TRBV9, the J call TRBJ2-7, with 7 nucleotides matching TRBD1. This CDR3 spans 15 amino acids. Germline V gene data show CDR1 as SGDLS and CDR2 as YYNGEE. Germline trimming cut 2 bases from V and 2 bases from J; bases unmatched to any gene: 7. The CDR3 DNA is TGTGCCAGCAGCGTGACCGGGACAGCCACCTACGAGCAGTACTTC. It is translated as CASSVTGTATYEQYF.